These T cell receptor beta chains were read from a single sample in a study of regulatory T cells in long-lasting Graves disease. TCRdb re-derived calls from the multiplex PCR reads in MiXCR, one entry per CDR3 protein. This table holds about 470,000 distinct CDR3 sequences, 20% to 25% found once. The specimen was peripheral blood mononuclear cells (PBMCs), collected when the disease was refractory, from a patient treated with antithyroid drugs. These receptors all come from a female donor with Graves disease. CDR3s include the opening cysteine and the closing phenylalanine or tryptophan. D genes are given only for firm matches. For some rows the clone size is stated as once, few or many, or as a class when expanded; others skip it.

>-|TRBJ2-5|TRBD1|TRBV24-1
CATSDSGQGQETQYF
TGTGCCACCAGTGATTCCGGACAGGGCCAAGAGACCCAGTACTTC
>many|TRBJ2-7|-|TRBV6-1
CASTSGRYTYEQYF
TGTGCCAGCACCAGTGGGCGGTATACTTACGAGCAGTACTTC
>-|TRBJ2-5|-|TRBV5-4
CASSLWAHHGETQYF
TGTGCCAGCAGCTTGTGGGCTCATCATGGGGAGACCCAGTACTTC
>many|TRBJ2-5|-|TRBV7-9
CASSGTRGNGETQYF
TGTGCCAGCAGCGGCACGCGGGGAAATGGAGAGACCCAGTACTTC
>many|TRBJ1-6|-|TRBV13
CASSSARTEGGSPLHF
TGTGCCAGCAGCTCAGCCCGGACAGAAGGAGGATCACCCCTCCACTTT
>-|TRBJ2-3|TRBD2|TRBV19
CASSFLAGGADTQYF
TGTGCCAGTAGCTTCCTAGCGGGAGGGGCAGATACGCAGTATTTT
>-|TRBJ1-5|-|TRBV9
CASSVGPPQGRQPQHF
TGTGCCAGCAGCGTAGGCCCACCCCAGGGGAGGCAGCCCCAGCATTTT
>-|TRBJ1-2|TRBD1|TRBV5-6
CASSLLTGGRYGYTF
TGTGCCAGCAGCTTGTTGACAGGGGGCAGGTATGGCTACACCTTC
>-|TRBJ1-1|-|TRBV13
CASSLQGGEAFF
TGTGCCAGCAGCCTGCAGGGCGGTGAAGCTTTCTTT
>-|TRBJ2-7|-|TRBV19
CASSISGVRELEQYF
TGTGCCAGTAGTATCTCCGGGGTGAGAGAACTCGAGCAGTACTTC
>-|TRBJ1-2|-|TRBV29-1
CSVGLTGYGYTF
TGCAGCGTCGGACTGACAGGTTATGGCTACACCTTC
>-|TRBJ1-1|TRBD1|TRBV2
CASSSRQGEMNTEAFF
TGTGCCAGCAGCTCCCGACAGGGGGAGATGAACACTGAAGCTTTCTTT
>-|TRBJ2-7|-|TRBV5-1
CASSLAGTDTGEQYF
TGCGCCAGCAGCTTGGCCGGGACCGATACTGGGGAGCAGTACTTC
>many|TRBJ2-5|-|TRBV6-1
CASSESLSPAQETQYF
TGTGCCAGCAGTGAATCCCTTAGCCCGGCTCAAGAGACCCAGTACTTC
>many|TRBJ2-7|-|TRBV28
CASTWGRGWYEQYF
TGTGCCAGCACCTGGGGTAGGGGGTGGTACGAGCAGTACTTC
>-|TRBJ2-3|-|TRBV19
CASSIRPSSTDTQYF
TGTGCCAGTAGCATCCGGCCATCTAGCACAGATACGCAGTATTTT
>-|TRBJ2-6|-|TRBV20-1
CSAGRGGANVLTF
TGCAGTGCTGGTAGAGGTGGGGCCAACGTCCTGACTTTC
>-|TRBJ2-5|TRBD2|TRBV7-9
CASSLYGGRASPSFETQYF
TGTGCCAGCAGCTTATATGGCGGGAGGGCCTCCCCCTCTTTCGAGACCCAGTACTTC
>many|TRBJ2-7|TRBD1|TRBV2
CASSAGQGNYEQYF
TGTGCCAGCAGCGCGGGACAGGGGAACTACGAGCAGTACTTC
>-|TRBJ2-1|-|TRBV3-1
CASSQGERSRFF
TGTGCCAGCAGCCAAGGGGAGCGAAGTCGGTTCTTC
>few|TRBJ2-7|-|TRBV19
CASIRGDEQYF
TGTGCCAGTATCCGAGGGGACGAGCAGTACTTC
>many|TRBJ2-2|-|TRBV7-8
CASSLALGTGELFF
TGTGCCAGCAGCTTAGCGCTTGGGACCGGGGAGCTGTTTTTT
>few|TRBJ2-2|-|TRBV3-1
CASSQVNQGLGELFF
TGTGCCAGCAGCCAAGTAAACCAGGGCTTAGGGGAGCTGTTTTTT
>few|TRBJ2-3|-|TRBV5-4
CASSLTSFTDTQYF
TGTGCCAGCAGCTTGACTAGCTTTACAGATACGCAGTATTTT
>many|TRBJ1-2|-|TRBV6-5
CASSYAVGREPSGYTF
TGTGCCAGCAGTTACGCCGTAGGGCGCGAGCCAAGCGGCTACACCTTC
>-|TRBJ1-2|-|TRBV4-3
CASSLDMNFGNGYTF
TGCGCCAGCAGCCTGGACATGAATTTTGGGAATGGCTACACCTTC
>many|TRBJ2-5|-|TRBV28
CASRISGGHPPETQYF
TGTGCCAGCCGAATCAGTGGGGGACACCCTCCGGAGACCCAGTACTTC
>-|TRBJ2-7|TRBD1|TRBV10-3
CAISEDRAYEQYF
TGTGCCATCAGTGAGGACAGGGCCTACGAGCAGTACTTC
>-|TRBJ2-7|-|TRBV19
CASSGTTYGQYF
TGTGCCAGTAGCGGGACCACCTACGGGCAGTACTTC
>-|TRBJ2-7|TRBD1|TRBV19
CASESTGGGEQYF
TGTGCCTCCGAATCGACAGGGGGCGGCGAGCAGTACTTC
>many|TRBJ1-2|-|TRBV28
CASSAGVGYTF
TGTGCCAGCAGCGCTGGTGTTGGCTACACCTTC
>many|TRBJ2-1|-|TRBV6-1
CASSRYRGGQDEQFF
TGTGCCAGCAGTCGCTACCGGGGGGGACAGGATGAGCAGTTCTTC
>few|TRBJ1-1|-|TRBV5-1
CASSWGRLAQSEAFF
TGCGCCAGCAGCTGGGGACGGCTCGCGCAGTCTGAAGCTTTCTTT
>many|TRBJ1-2|-|TRBV11-2
CASSRGRSSGYTF
TGTGCCAGCAGCCGTGGTAGAAGCAGTGGCTACACCTTC
>once|TRBJ2-6|TRBD2|TRBV10-1
CASRGGFSSGANVLTF
TGCGCCAGTCGGGGGGGGTTTTCCTCTGGGGCCAACGTCCTGACTTTC
>few|TRBJ1-1|-|TRBV3-1
CASSQDWRLNTEAFF
TGTGCCAGCAGCCAAGATTGGCGGTTGAACACTGAAGCTTTCTTT
>few|TRBJ2-7|TRBD1|TRBV7-9
CASSLQGPNYEQYF
TGTGCCAGCAGCCTACAGGGGCCTAACTACGAGCAGTACTTC
>-|TRBJ2-7|TRBD2|TRBV4-2
CASSQIASGTSGSLPHEQYF
TGTGCCAGCAGCCAAATAGCCTCCGGGACTAGCGGGAGCCTCCCCCACGAGCAGTACTTC
>many|TRBJ1-1|-|TRBV2
CASSAGPGTEAFF
TGTGCCAGCAGCGCCGGACCTGGGACTGAAGCTTTCTTT
>many|TRBJ2-7|-|TRBV28
CASTPRGRVVMEQYF
TGTGCCAGCACCCCTCGAGGCAGGGTGGTAATGGAGCAGTACTTC
>many|TRBJ1-4|-|TRBV7-2
CATEGRGKLFF
TGTGCTACAGAGGGACGGGGAAAACTGTTTTTT
>many|TRBJ2-2|-|TRBV6-5
CASSYSAGSLGELFF
TGTGCCAGCAGTTACTCGGCGGGAAGCCTCGGGGAGCTGTTTTTT
>few|TRBJ1-1|-|TRBV29-1
CSVGHARLNTEAFF
TGCAGCGTAGGACACGCAAGACTGAACACTGAAGCTTTCTTT
>-|TRBJ2-1|-|TRBV28
CATTTPTSRVYNEQFF
TGTGCCACCACGACCCCGACTTCTCGGGTGTACAATGAGCAGTTCTTC
>-|TRBJ1-5|-|TRBV25-1
CASSELLDQPQHF
TGTGCCAGCAGTGAGCTGTTAGATCAGCCCCAGCATTTT
>many|TRBJ2-7|-|TRBV27
CASSLFSSIAEQYF
TGTGCCAGCAGTTTATTTTCCAGTATTGCCGAGCAGTACTTC
>few|TRBJ2-2|-|TRBV6-1
CASPKGTGELFF
TGTGCCAGCCCGAAGGGAACCGGGGAGCTGTTTTTT
>-|TRBJ1-1|-|TRBV4-1
CASSQDWVASTEAFF
TGCGCCAGCAGCCAAGATTGGGTGGCAAGCACTGAAGCTTTCTTT